This TCR beta chain emerged from a study of shared clonotypes between healthy human individuals. PCR replicates from unsorted PBMC used approximately 300 ng DNA, and this amount was some 31,000 T cell genomes. Clones were sequenced by immunoSEQ multiplex PCR, and TCRdb holds only the in-frame ones, with some missing. Among about 510,000 clones listed, about 79% were seen once. This CDR3 region has 14 residues. V shed 5 bases and J 3 bases; nucleotides not matched to a gene: 6. Germline loops: CDR1 SGHTA, CDR2 FQGNSA. The V gene is TRBV7-2, the J gene TRBJ2-7, with 8 bases fitting TRBD1. The sequenced sample consisted of PBMCs. This TCR derives from a middle-aged woman in good health. Some clones in this sample may be carry-over from other donors' samples. CDR3 sequence: CASSLGQGYYEQYF. The DNA of the CDR3 is TGTGCCAGCAGCCTTGGACAGGGCTACTACGAGCAGTACTTC.